This TCR beta chain was captured by sequencing in a study of CD8 T cells in Susac syndrome (dated by TCRdb to the late 2010s). As for the study more broadly: Repertoire sequencing was used to test whether CD8+ T cell activation and differentiation in Susac syndrome was antigen driven. The clonality of the CD8+ T cell repertoire was compared across approximately 11 healthy donors, around 14 Susac syndrome patients and around 15 multiple sclerosis patients.

About this clonotype itself: The specificity of this receptor is unknown. No base quality values were provided; no much bigger clone lies one nucleotide off.

Broad study findings and their caveats: The number of individuals in the TCR sequencing and HLA analysis was recognized as being relatively small.

For this chain, trimming is 5 bases at the V end and 7 bases at the J end, and the number of junction bases without a gene match is 7. The CDR3 covers 14 residues, taking in both the cysteine and the phenylalanine. The kept DNA is CDR3 alone, 42 bases in frame from the first base. The germline V gene yields MDHEN for CDR1 and SYDVKM for CDR2. Peripheral blood CD8+ and CD4+ T cells from healthy donors, Susac syndrome patients and multiple sclerosis patients were profiled using high-throughput TCR beta sequencing. Treatment-naive patients with stable or active relapsing-remitting disease fulfilling revised McDonald criteria were used as multiple sclerosis controls. Bulk CD8+ and CD4+ T cells were purified by magnetic negative isolation, whereas CD8+ TEMRA cells were enriched by FACS. Blood was collected in EDTA tubes and processed within 24 hours, with PBMCs isolated through density gradient centrifugation. PBMCs intended for TCR sequencing were frozen in liquid nitrogen and were later thawed in a 37 degrees C water bath. A purity of at least 90% was achieved for sorted or isolated CD4+, CD8+ and CD8+ TEMRA cells.

RNA was extracted with the RNeasy kit and roughly 0.45 to 1 ug was reverse transcribed using random hexamers. TCR beta CDR3 regions were amplified with the immunoSEQ multiplex PCR assay covering 54 Vbeta and 13 Jbeta segments. To correct PCR amplification bias, a synthetic template baseline was used for both primer optimization and computational correction. As for the original processing: Reads were annotated to V, D and J genes per IMGT and analyzed with immunoSEQ Analyzer, keeping only productive sequences. To calculate clonality, Shannon entropy was normalized by log2 of the number of productive unique sequences and then subtracted from one. Public and private clones were assessed among the 100 most prevalent clones of each patient and control. Susac-specific clones were defined as absent from healthy and MS cohorts, around 980 published viral clones and other ImmuneACCESS disease sequences. TCRdb passed the public sequencing reads through fastp at Q25 and MiXCR, retaining productive beta sequences. Rows matching on CDR3 protein sequence are summarized as one entry with the most common DNA and genes. What appears here as the V and J calls and clone size reflects TCRdb's work, not the paper's. The sample yields 95,000 to 150,000 distinct CDR3 sequences; roughly 93% were counted once. The ten largest clones capture roughly 0.3% of the sample.

Sequenced input: CD8+ T cells from PBMCs. The TCR was taken from a human donor with multiple sclerosis. This receptor chain uses TRBV28 and TRBJ1-1; 10 junctional bases match TRBD1. The DNA sequence is as follows: TGTGCCAGCAGTCAGCGGACAGGGGGATTTGAAGCTTTCTTT. Translated, it reads CASSQRTGGFEAFF. Beyond the CDR3, the reference TRBV28 and TRBJ1-1 genes provide the residues; the full variable domain reads: DVKVTQSSRYLVKRTGEKVFLECVQDMDHENMFWYRQDPGLGLRLIYFSYDVKMKEKGDIPEGYSVSREKKERFSLILESASTNQTSMYLCASSQRTGGFEAFFGQGTRLTVV.